Each of the 16 T cell receptor beta chains below was sequenced from the same sample in a study of T cells in Graves' hyperthyroidism and ophthalmopathy. The TCR beta CDR3 regions underwent amplification using RNA transcripts as the source. An initial round of RT-PCR targeting the TCR CDR3 relied on the HTBI primer set. Each CDR3 protein is one row after TCRdb ran MiXCR on the multiplex PCR reads. The top ten hold roughly 31% of the sample, which has more than 250,000 distinct CDR3 sequences, around 15% seen once. Material for sequencing was blood. These receptors originate from a woman in her forties or fifties with Graves' hyperthyroidism that later progressed to Graves' ophthalmopathy.

This clonotype occurred a few times. CDR3 DNA sequence: TGCGCCAGCAGCCTTATACCCGGGACGGGACGGGAGACCCAGTACTTC. Amino acid sequence: CASSLIPGTGRETQYF. This chain uses TRBV4-1 with TRBJ2-5; possibly TRBD1 or TRBD2 for D (5 bases each). Germline CDR1 is MGHRA and CDR2 is YSYEKL. This CDR3 spans 16 amino acids. V was shortened by 4 bases and J by 5 bases, with 20 bases between the two germline ends.

This clonotype was seen at least ten times. This chain uses TRBV5-1 with TRBJ2-1; 7 positions match TRBD1. Losses at the gene ends were 4 bases for V and 3 bases for J; bases not matched to a gene: 10. Germline V gives CDR1 SGHRS, CDR2 YFSETQ. This CDR3 region has 16 residues. CDR3 sequence reads: CASSEAASGGYNEQFF. In nucleotides, the CDR3 is TGCGCCAGCAGCGAGGCTGCGTCAGGGGGCTACAATGAGCAGTTCTTC.

The chain couples TRBV6-1 to TRBJ2-7, with D perhaps TRBD1 or TRBD2 (5 bases each). The CDR3 runs to 12 residues. V lost 8 bases and J 0 bases, leaving 8 bases between the germline ends. CDR1 and CDR2 (germline): MNHNS, SASEGT. CDR3 region: CASPGTSYEQYF. The CDR3 bases are TGTGCCAGCCCCGGGACCTCCTACGAGCAGTACTTC.

This clonotype has a handful of counts. The chain couples TRBV20-1 to TRBJ1-3; a possible D gene is TRBD1 (5 bases). The CDR3 contains 15 residues. Germline-derived CDR1 and CDR2 are DFQATT and SNEGSKA (reference sequence). Between the trimmed V and J ends, which lost 1 base and 9 bases, there was a span of 19 bases. CDR3 in DNA: TGCAGTGCTAGAGGCCCTCGCGGGGGACTATCCACCATATATTTT. As protein: CSARGPRGGLSTIYF.

This clonotype was counted many times. The chain has TRBV6-1 and TRBJ1-1; 7 nucleotides align to TRBD1. The germline gives CDR1 MNHNS, CDR2 SASEGT. This CDR3 contains 14 residues. The junction had 6 bases not matched to a gene; V was cut back by 1 base and J by 7 bases. The CDR3 coding sequence is TGTGCCAGCAGTGAAGGTGTAGGACAGGATGAAGCTTTCTTT. The encoded protein is CASSEGVGQDEAFF.

This clonotype has a count of ten or more. The rearrangement uses TRBV6-1 and TRBJ1-6, with 10 bases identical to TRBD1. With 5 bases clipped from V and 8 bases from J, the junction kept 6 bases outside the gene matches. Germline V lookup: CDR1 MNHNS, CDR2 SASEGT. This CDR3 comprises 15 residues. The CDR3 protein is CASSYIDRGHSPLHF. The DNA of the CDR3 is TGTGCCAGCAGTTATATCGACAGGGGGCATTCACCCCTCCACTTT.

The sample holds many counts of this clonotype. The chain employs TRBV20-1 and TRBJ1-5; D is perhaps TRBD1 (6 bases). The ends were cut back, 1 base at V and 2 bases at J, with 12 bases in the middle. This CDR3 contains 15 residues. Germline values: CDR1 DFQATT, CDR2 SNEGSKA (reference sequence). In nucleotides, the CDR3 is TGCAGTGCTAGAGTTAGGGGGTCGGGCAATCAGCCCCAGCATTTT. Amino acids: CSARVRGSGNQPQHF.

This clonotype was recorded at least ten times. V and J are TRBV6-5 and TRBJ1-5; D is perhaps TRBD1 (5 bases). Germline V CDR1 and CDR2: MNHEY, SVGAGI. V dropped 2 bases and J dropped 3 bases, with 8 bases sitting between them. This CDR3 is 14 amino acids long. The CDR3 coding sequence is TGTGCCAGCAGTTACCGACAGAACAATCAGCCCCAGCATTTT. Translation gives CASSYRQNNQPQHF.

This clonotype was seen ten or more times. The CDR3 reads CASSFIDTGREQPQHF. Here the CDR3 DNA reads TGTGCCAGCAGTTTTATTGACACAGGGAGGGAGCAGCCCCAGCATTTT. The genes are TRBV12-3 or TRBV12-4 and TRBJ1-5; weak D call: TRBD1 (6 bases). The CDR3 covers 16 residues. Trimming shortened V by 3 bases and J by 7 bases, and 19 bases separated the two germline ends.

This clonotype was picked up many times. The CDR3 DNA reads TGTGCCAGTAAAAGGGGGCCGAACACTGAAGCTTTCTTT. As protein: CASKRGPNTEAFF. The chain links TRBV19 to TRBJ1-1; 7 bases map to TRBD1. CDR3 length: 13 residues. Germline CDR1 reads LNHDA; CDR2 reads SQIVND (reference sequence). V trimming: 7 bases; J trimming: 1 base; junction bases outside the gene matches: 3.

At least ten counts were recorded for this clonotype. The germline gene is not matched at one end of the junction; a read error may be the cause. The chain uses TRBV29-1 and TRBJ2-7, with TRBD1 as a possible D gene (6 bases). CDR1 is SQVTM, CDR2 ANQGSEA, per germline. The CDR3 runs to 16 residues. CDR3 DNA: TGCAGCGTTCAAGACGGTTTCGGGACAAGGCCCTACGAGCAGTACTTC. The encoded protein is CSVQDGFGTRPYEQYF.

At least ten counts were recorded for this clonotype. The chain employs TRBV30 and TRBJ1-4; D is ambiguous. The germline gives CDR1 GTSNPN, CDR2 SVGIG (reference sequence). There are 16 residues in the CDR3. V was shortened by 3 bases and J by 8 bases, with 22 bases between the two germline ends. The CDR3 DNA follows: TGTGCCTGGAGCCCCCCAGGTTTTGAGCGTTCAGAAAAACTGTTTTTT. It is translated as CAWSPPGFERSEKLFF.

This sequence joins TRBV19 and TRBJ2-7, with D perhaps TRBD2 (5 bases). Germline V CDR1 and CDR2: LNHDA, SQIVND (reference sequence). Trimming cost V 2 bases and J 6 bases, with 11 bases left between them. The CDR3 sequence is 13 residues long. The CDR3 reads CASSISVAGEQYF. The CDR3 bases are TGTGCCAGTAGTATAAGCGTGGCGGGCGAGCAGTACTTC.

Details on this clonotype: A much larger clonotype is one base distant, so this may be a read error. The V call is TRBV20-1, the J call TRBJ1-5, with a possible D match to TRBD1 (5 bases). This CDR3 region has 14 residues. Trimming took off 5 bases at V and 8 bases at J, with 19 bases between the two ends. Per germline, CDR1 DFQATT and CDR2 SNEGSKA (reference sequence). CDR3 residues: CSAHTPGRGKPQHF. The CDR3 region has the DNA TGCAGTGCTCACACCCCAGGAAGGGGAAAGCCCCAGCATTTT.

V usage is TRBV7-8 and J usage is TRBJ2-1; the match to TRBD2 covers 9 bases. The ends lost 4 bases at V and 3 bases at J; junction bases unmatched: 4. Germline V gene sequence: CDR1 SGHVS, CDR2 FQNEAQ. The CDR3 spans 15 residues. Here the CDR3 reads CASSWGLASYNEQFF. CDR3 in DNA: TGTGCCAGCAGCTGGGGACTAGCCAGCTACAATGAGCAGTTCTTC.

In DNA form, the CDR3 reads TGTGCCAGCAGTGCCCAGGCGGGAAGTTCCTACGAGCAGTACTTC. Translated: CASSAQAGSSYEQYF. The rearrangement joins TRBV6-1 to TRBJ2-7, with a weak D call TRBD2 (6 bases). This CDR3 contains 15 residues. Trimming shortened V by 4 bases and J by 1 base, and 14 bases separated the two germline ends. Per the germline V gene, CDR1 is MNHNS and CDR2 is SASEGT.